What follows describes a single T cell receptor beta chain. Its antigen is not known. The data stem from a study of T cell repertoires in cytomegalovirus infection. Study summary: Evidence of both CMV infection and a matching HLA type came from public TCR beta signatures.

TCRdb re-analysed the reads in MiXCR, keeping a single row per CDR3 protein. This repertoire shows approximately 550,000 distinct CDR3 sequences, about 17% found once; its top ten account for 20% to 30%. Study outcomes and limitations: The response measured ex vivo was dominated by TCR beta clonotypes (HLA-C-restricted and CMV-specific). People with CMV and the relevant HLA were identified by cumulative public TCR beta family frequency.

The TCR was taken from a human donor in good health (CMV status not recorded). Some clones in this sample may be carry-over from other donors' samples. Source material: CD8+ T cells from PBMCs.

CDR3 amino acids: CASSVSRGRQETQYF. The DNA for the CDR3 is TGTGCCAGCAGTGTCTCCCGGGGGCGGCAAGAGACCCAGTACTTC. This chain uses TRBV6-1 with TRBJ2-5; perhaps D is TRBD1 or TRBD2 (6 bases each). Germline V gene data show CDR1 as MNHNS and CDR2 as SASEGT. CDR3 length: 15 amino acids. Trimming cost V 4 bases and J 2 bases, with 14 bases left between them.